These T cell receptor beta chains were read from a single sample in a study of shared clonotypes between healthy human individuals. Assay used: immunoSEQ multiplex PCR; TCRdb lists only in-frame clones, some missing. The sample includes millions of clones, around 90% seen only once; the top ten take over 0.12%. Material: naive CD4+ T cells sorted from blood. These receptors originate from a man between 18 and 35 years old in good health. The CDR3 runs from the conserved cysteine through the conserved F or W. Fields, in order: clone size, J gene, V gene, D gene, CDR3 DNA, CDR3 protein. The D gene is left open where the match is weak. Rows give clone size only sometimes, using once, few, many, or a class for an expanded clone.

size: -
J: TRBJ1-2
V: TRBV28
D: -
DNA: TGTGCCAGCAGTTTCGGACAGATCAACTATGGCTACACCTTC
CDR3: CASSFGQINYGYTF

size: -
J: TRBJ2-7
V: TRBV29-1
D: TRBD1
DNA: TGCAGCGTAAGACCGGGACAGGGGAGTATCTACGAGCAGTACTTC
CDR3: CSVRPGQGSIYEQYF

size: -
J: TRBJ2-5
V: TRBV2
D: -
DNA: TGTGCCAGCAGTACCCACGAGACCCAGTACTTC
CDR3: CASSTHETQYF

size: -
J: TRBJ1-5
V: TRBV11-2
D: TRBD1
DNA: TGTGCCAGCAGCTTGTTCGGGACAGGGGATCAGCCCCAGCATTTT
CDR3: CASSLFGTGDQPQHF

size: few
J: TRBJ1-6
V: TRBV9
D: TRBD1
DNA: TGTGCCAGCAGCCGAGACGGACAGGGGAATTCACCCCTCCACTTT
CDR3: CASSRDGQGNSPLHF

size: -
J: TRBJ1-6
V: TRBV27
D: -
DNA: TGTGCCAGCAGTTTATCGACGGGGCCGAGAAATTCACCCCTCCACTTT
CDR3: CASSLSTGPRNSPLHF

size: -
J: TRBJ1-5
V: TRBV30
D: -
DNA: TGTGCCTGGAGTGGATCTGATAATCAGCCCCAGCATTTT
CDR3: CAWSGSDNQPQHF

size: few
J: TRBJ1-1
V: TRBV28
D: -
DNA: TGTGCCAGCAGGACAAGCATGAACACTGAAGCTTTCTTT
CDR3: CASRTSMNTEAFF

size: -
J: TRBJ1-1
V: TRBV7-9
D: -
DNA: TGTGCCAGCAGCTTGGGTGGGGAGAACACTGAAGCTTTCTTT
CDR3: CASSLGGENTEAFF

size: -
J: TRBJ1-2
V: TRBV7-8
D: -
DNA: TGTGCCAGCAGCTTAGGTGACAGACCCTATGGCTACACCTTC
CDR3: CASSLGDRPYGYTF

size: -
J: TRBJ2-3
V: TRBV10-3
D: TRBD1
DNA: TGTGCCATCAGTGGAGGACAGGGGAGACAGGGCACAGATACGCAGTATTTT
CDR3: CAISGGQGRQGTDTQYF

size: -
J: TRBJ1-5
V: TRBV7-9
D: -
DNA: TGTGCCAGCAGCTTTGACGATCAGCCCCAGCATTTT
CDR3: CASSFDDQPQHF

size: -
J: TRBJ2-1
V: TRBV6-6
D: TRBD2
DNA: TGTGCCAGCTATACTAGCGGGGGCTACAATGAGCAGTTCTTC
CDR3: CASYTSGGYNEQFF

size: once
J: TRBJ2-7
V: TRBV5-6
D: -
DNA: TGTGCCAGCAGCTATGTGGGGGGCTCCTACGAGCAGTACTTC
CDR3: CASSYVGGSYEQYF

size: -
J: TRBJ2-3
V: TRBV7-9
D: TRBD2
DNA: TGTGCCAGCAGCTTACCGGGGGGAACGCAGTATTTT
CDR3: CASSLPGGTQYF

size: -
J: TRBJ2-1
V: TRBV2
D: TRBD2
DNA: TGTGCCAGCAGTACTAGCGGGGGTCGTAATGAGCAGTTCTTC
CDR3: CASSTSGGRNEQFF

size: -
J: TRBJ1-2
V: TRBV10-3
D: -
DNA: TGTGCCATCAGAAACAGCTATGGCTACACCTTC
CDR3: CAIRNSYGYTF

size: -
J: TRBJ2-1
V: TRBV11-2
D: TRBD2
DNA: TGTGCCAGCAGCTTCAGCGGGGGCCCCTTTAATGAGCAGTTCTTC
CDR3: CASSFSGGPFNEQFF

size: -
J: TRBJ2-7
V: TRBV4-1
D: TRBD1
DNA: TGCGCCAGCAGCCTGCAGACAGGGGGGGGCTCCTACGAGCAGTACTTC
CDR3: CASSLQTGGGSYEQYF

size: few
J: TRBJ2-7
V: TRBV7-2
D: TRBD1
DNA: TGTGCCAGCAGCTTGGGGACAGGGTCCTACGAGCAGTACTTC
CDR3: CASSLGTGSYEQYF

size: -
J: TRBJ2-2
V: TRBV5-4
D: TRBD2
DNA: TGTGCCAGCAGCCAGGGACTAGCGGGGGGCACCGGGGAGCTGTTTTTT
CDR3: CASSQGLAGGTGELFF

size: once
J: TRBJ1-2
V: TRBV18
D: -
DNA: TGTGCCAGCTCACCGAGCGGGACGAACTATGGCTACACCTTC
CDR3: CASSPSGTNYGYTF

size: -
J: TRBJ1-1
V: TRBV14
D: -
DNA: TGTGCCAGCAGCCAAGTCCGGGGGAACACTGAAGCTTTCTTT
CDR3: CASSQVRGNTEAFF

size: -
J: TRBJ1-2
V: TRBV6-1
D: -
DNA: TGTGCCGCCTCGGGGCGTTGGGATGGCTACACCTTC
CDR3: CAASGRWDGYTF

size: -
J: TRBJ1-1
V: TRBV19
D: -
DNA: TGTGCCAGTAGTATGGCTGGGGCCGGAACTGAAGCTTTCTTT
CDR3: CASSMAGAGTEAFF

size: -
J: TRBJ2-7
V: TRBV27
D: -
DNA: TGTGCCAGCACCCGGGGCGGCTCCTACGAGCAGTACTTC
CDR3: CASTRGGSYEQYF

size: -
J: TRBJ2-7
V: TRBV19
D: -
DNA: TGTGCCAGTAGTATGGCAACAGCCTACGAGCAGTACTTC
CDR3: CASSMATAYEQYF

size: -
J: TRBJ2-2
V: TRBV7-2
D: -
DNA: TGTGCCTCTAAGGGAGGTAACACCGGGGAGCTGTTTTTT
CDR3: CASKGGNTGELFF

size: once
J: TRBJ2-6
V: TRBV27
D: TRBD1
DNA: TGTGCCAGCAGACCCCGACAGGGGATTTTTACCGGGGCCAACGTCCTGACTTTC
CDR3: CASRPRQGIFTGANVLTF

size: -
J: TRBJ1-1
V: TRBV6-6
D: -
DNA: TGTGCCAGCAGTTTCGTCGCAGGCAACACTGAAGCTTTCTTT
CDR3: CASSFVAGNTEAFF

size: -
J: TRBJ2-3
V: TRBV7-9
D: TRBD2
DNA: TGTGCCAGCAGCTTAGCCCAACTAGGACTAGCGGGGGGCACAGATACGCAGTATTTT
CDR3: CASSLAQLGLAGGTDTQYF

size: once
J: TRBJ2-5
V: TRBV27
D: TRBD1
DNA: TGTGCCAGCAGTTTATCGAAGGGACAGGGATACCAAGAGACCCAGTACTTC
CDR3: CASSLSKGQGYQETQYF

size: -
J: TRBJ2-1
V: TRBV9
D: TRBD2
DNA: TGTGCCAGCAGCGTAGTAGGGACTAGTTACAATGAGCAGTTCTTC
CDR3: CASSVVGTSYNEQFF

size: -
J: TRBJ2-7
V: TRBV2
D: -
DNA: TGTGCCAGCAGTGAAAGTGGGACCGCATACTACGAGCAGTACTTC
CDR3: CASSESGTAYYEQYF

size: -
J: TRBJ2-7
V: TRBV10-3
D: -
DNA: TGTGCCATCAAAGGAGCCTGGTCCGACGAGCAGTACTTC
CDR3: CAIKGAWSDEQYF

size: -
J: TRBJ2-3
V: TRBV30
D: -
DNA: TGTGCCTGGTCCCGGGACTTATACACAGATACGCAGTATTTT
CDR3: CAWSRDLYTDTQYF

size: -
J: TRBJ2-7
V: TRBV6-5
D: TRBD1
DNA: TGTGCCAGCAGTTCAACAGGGGCGAACTCCTACGAGCAGTACTTC
CDR3: CASSSTGANSYEQYF

size: -
J: TRBJ1-1
V: TRBV7-7
D: -
DNA: TGTGCTAGCAGCCAGCAGGAGAACACTGAAGCTTTCTTT
CDR3: CASSQQENTEAFF

size: -
J: TRBJ1-5
V: TRBV4-1
D: TRBD1
DNA: TGCGCCAGCAGCCTTATAGACAGGGACCATCAGCCCCAGCATTTT
CDR3: CASSLIDRDHQPQHF

size: -
J: TRBJ1-1
V: TRBV12-5
D: TRBD1
DNA: TGTGCTAGTGGTTTGGAGGCAGGGGGAGCTTTCTTT
CDR3: CASGLEAGGAFF

size: once
J: TRBJ1-2
V: TRBV28
D: -
DNA: TGTGCCAGCAGCCCCCACAGTTGGTACGGCTACACCTTC
CDR3: CASSPHSWYGYTF

size: -
J: TRBJ1-2
V: TRBV6-6
D: -
DNA: TGTGCCAGCAGTTCGCGGACGGATGGCTACACCTTC
CDR3: CASSSRTDGYTF

size: -
J: TRBJ2-7
V: TRBV6-1
D: -
DNA: TGTGCCTGCGGACACGTCACCTACGAGCAGTACTTC
CDR3: CACGHVTYEQYF

size: once
J: TRBJ2-3
V: TRBV14
D: -
DNA: TGTGCCAGCAGCCAAGATTTGACTACAGATACGCAGTATTTT
CDR3: CASSQDLTTDTQYF

size: -
J: TRBJ2-7
V: TRBV6-4
D: -
DNA: TGTGCCAGCAGTGACTTTGAGGATTCCTACGAGCAGTACTTC
CDR3: CASSDFEDSYEQYF

size: -
J: TRBJ2-3
V: TRBV6-5
D: -
DNA: TGTGCCAGCAGTTACTCGGCAGGGCGGGGCACAGATACGCAGTATTTT
CDR3: CASSYSAGRGTDTQYF

size: -
J: TRBJ2-2
V: TRBV9
D: TRBD2
DNA: TGTGCCAGCAGCGTAGGCGGGGGGCCTAACACCGGGGAGCTGTTTTTT
CDR3: CASSVGGGPNTGELFF

size: -
J: TRBJ2-1
V: TRBV5-1
D: TRBD1
DNA: TGCGCCAGCGACAGGGGTTCCACAGACCTCTCCTACAATGAGCAGTTCTTC
CDR3: CASDRGSTDLSYNEQFF

size: -
J: TRBJ1-1
V: TRBV28
D: TRBD1
DNA: TGTGCCAGCAGCCTAAGGCAGGGGGCCATGAACACTGAAGCTTTCTTT
CDR3: CASSLRQGAMNTEAFF

size: -
J: TRBJ2-1
V: TRBV29-1
D: -
DNA: TGCAGCGCCCGAGAGTCCTACAATGAGCAGTTCTTC
CDR3: CSARESYNEQFF

size: few
J: TRBJ1-1
V: TRBV30
D: TRBD1
DNA: TGTGCCTGGAGTGTATCTCGACAGGGGGAAGCTTTCTTT
CDR3: CAWSVSRQGEAFF

size: -
J: TRBJ1-2
V: TRBV5-6
D: -
DNA: TGTGCCAGCAGCTTGGAGTCCGTTTGGTATGGCTACACCTTC
CDR3: CASSLESVWYGYTF

size: -
J: TRBJ2-5
V: TRBV5-4
D: -
DNA: TGTGCCAGCAGCTGGGGATCACAAGAGACCCAGTACTTC
CDR3: CASSWGSQETQYF

size: -
J: TRBJ1-4
V: TRBV5-1
D: -
DNA: TGCGCCAGCAGCTTGGGTTCCGGAGGCGGAGGGGATAATGAAAAACTGTTTTTT
CDR3: CASSLGSGGGGDNEKLFF

size: -
J: TRBJ2-5
V: TRBV5-1
D: TRBD1
DNA: TGCGCCAGCAGCCCTGGACAGGCGCGAGAGACCCAGTACTTC
CDR3: CASSPGQARETQYF

size: once
J: TRBJ1-1
V: TRBV5-1
D: -
DNA: TGCGCCAGCAGCTTGGTAGTTGGACAGTCTGGGATGAACACTGAAGCTTTCTTT
CDR3: CASSLVVGQSGMNTEAFF

size: -
J: TRBJ1-1
V: TRBV19
D: -
DNA: TGTGCCAGTAGCCCCGTGGCTGGGGGCACTGAAGCTTTCTTT
CDR3: CASSPVAGGTEAFF

size: -
J: TRBJ2-3
V: TRBV6-1
D: -
DNA: TGTGCCAGCAGTAGGGGGGCCGGGACAGATACGCAGTATTTT
CDR3: CASSRGAGTDTQYF

size: -
J: TRBJ2-6
V: TRBV7-2
D: -
DNA: TGTGCCAGCAGCATCCAAAGCTCTGGGGCCAACGTCCTGACTTTC
CDR3: CASSIQSSGANVLTF